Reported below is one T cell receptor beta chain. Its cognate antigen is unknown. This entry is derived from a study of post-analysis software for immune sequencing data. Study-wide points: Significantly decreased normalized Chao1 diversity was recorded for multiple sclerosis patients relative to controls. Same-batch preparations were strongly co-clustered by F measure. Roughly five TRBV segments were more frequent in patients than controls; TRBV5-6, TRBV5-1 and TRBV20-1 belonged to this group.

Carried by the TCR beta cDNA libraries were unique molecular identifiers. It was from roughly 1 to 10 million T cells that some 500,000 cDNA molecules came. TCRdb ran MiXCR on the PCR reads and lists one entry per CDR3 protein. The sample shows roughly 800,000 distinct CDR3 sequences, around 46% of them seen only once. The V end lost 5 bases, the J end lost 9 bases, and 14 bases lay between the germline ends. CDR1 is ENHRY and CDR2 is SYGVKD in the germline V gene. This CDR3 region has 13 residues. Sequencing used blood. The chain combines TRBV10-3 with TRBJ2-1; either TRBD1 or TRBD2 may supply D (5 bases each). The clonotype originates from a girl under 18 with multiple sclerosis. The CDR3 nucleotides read TGTGCCATCAGTTCGGGACCCCTATTTGAGCAGTTCTTC. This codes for CAISSGPLFEQFF.